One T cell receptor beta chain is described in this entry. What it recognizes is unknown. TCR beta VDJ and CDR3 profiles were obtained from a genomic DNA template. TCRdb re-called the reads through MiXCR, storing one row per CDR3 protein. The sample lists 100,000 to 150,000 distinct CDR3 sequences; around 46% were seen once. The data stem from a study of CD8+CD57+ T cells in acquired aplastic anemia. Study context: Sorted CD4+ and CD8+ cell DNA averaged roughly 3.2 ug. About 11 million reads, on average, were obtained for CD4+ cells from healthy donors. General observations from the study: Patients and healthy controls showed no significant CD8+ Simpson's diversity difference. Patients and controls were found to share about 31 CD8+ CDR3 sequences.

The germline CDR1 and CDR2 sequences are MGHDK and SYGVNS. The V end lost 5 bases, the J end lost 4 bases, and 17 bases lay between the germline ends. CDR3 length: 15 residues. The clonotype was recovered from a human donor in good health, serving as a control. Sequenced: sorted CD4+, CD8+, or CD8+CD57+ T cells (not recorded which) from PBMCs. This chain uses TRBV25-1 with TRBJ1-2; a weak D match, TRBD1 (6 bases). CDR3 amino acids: CASSPPGGLGYGYTF. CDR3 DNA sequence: TGTGCCAGCAGTCCCCCGGGGGGCCTCGGCTATGGCTACACCTTC.